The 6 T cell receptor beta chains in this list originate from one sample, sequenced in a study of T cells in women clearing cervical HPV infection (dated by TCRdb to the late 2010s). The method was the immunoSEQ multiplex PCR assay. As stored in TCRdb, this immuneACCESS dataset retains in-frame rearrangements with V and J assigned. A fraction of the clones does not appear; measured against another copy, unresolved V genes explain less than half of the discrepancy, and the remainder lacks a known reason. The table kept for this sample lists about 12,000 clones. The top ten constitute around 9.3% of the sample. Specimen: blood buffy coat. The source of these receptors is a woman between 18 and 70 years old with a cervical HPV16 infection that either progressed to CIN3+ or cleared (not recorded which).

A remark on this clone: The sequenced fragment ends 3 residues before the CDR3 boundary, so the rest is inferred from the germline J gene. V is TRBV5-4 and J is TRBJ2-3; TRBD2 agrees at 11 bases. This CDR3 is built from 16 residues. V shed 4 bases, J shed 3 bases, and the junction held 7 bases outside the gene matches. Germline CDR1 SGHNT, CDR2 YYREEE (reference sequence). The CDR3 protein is CASSGPSGGKTDTQYF. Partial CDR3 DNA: TGTGCCAGCAGCGGGCCTAGCGGGGGGAAAACAGATACG.

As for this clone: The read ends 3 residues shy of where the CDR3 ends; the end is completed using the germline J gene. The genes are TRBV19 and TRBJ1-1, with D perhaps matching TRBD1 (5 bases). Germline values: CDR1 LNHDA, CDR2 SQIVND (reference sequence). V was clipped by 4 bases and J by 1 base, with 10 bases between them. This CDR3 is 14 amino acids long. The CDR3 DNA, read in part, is TGTGCCAGTAGTAGCCGACAGACGAACACTGAA. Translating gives CASSSRQTNTE. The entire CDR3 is CASSSRQTNTEAFF.

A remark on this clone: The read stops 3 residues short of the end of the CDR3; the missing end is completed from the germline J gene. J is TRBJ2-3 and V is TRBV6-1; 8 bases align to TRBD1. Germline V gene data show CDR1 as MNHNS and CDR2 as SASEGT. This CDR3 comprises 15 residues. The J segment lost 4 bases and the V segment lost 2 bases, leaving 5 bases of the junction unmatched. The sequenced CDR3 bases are TGTGCCAGCAGTGAATCCAGGGGGCTGGCAGATACG. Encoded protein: CASSESRGLADT. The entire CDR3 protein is CASSESRGLADTQYF.

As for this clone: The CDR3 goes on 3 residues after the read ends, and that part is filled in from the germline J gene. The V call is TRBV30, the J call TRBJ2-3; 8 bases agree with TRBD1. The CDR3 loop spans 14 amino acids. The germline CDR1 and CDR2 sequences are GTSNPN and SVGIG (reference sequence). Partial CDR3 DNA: TGTGCCTCTGGACAGGGTTGGGAGAGAGAGACG. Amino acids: CASGQGWERET. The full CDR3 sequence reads CASGQGWERETQYF.

The CDR3 bases that were read are TGTGCCTGGGGGCTACTCTCCTACGAG. Translation: CAWGLLSYE. The complete CDR3 reads CAWGLLSYEQYF. The V and J genes are TRBV30 and TRBJ2-7; no clear D gene. The read comes to an end 3 residues before the CDR3 does, leaving the germline J gene to fill in the end. V lost 5 bases to trimming and J lost 0 bases, with 8 bases between them. This CDR3 spans 12 amino acids. Looked up from germline, CDR1 is GTSNPN and CDR2 is SVGIG (reference sequence).

The part of the CDR3 DNA that was read is TGTGCCAGCAGCGTAGTGGGTAGCGCCACAGATACG. Its protein is CASSVVGSATDT. Given in full, the CDR3 is CASSVVGSATDTQYF. The chain carries TRBV9 and TRBJ2-3; D is possibly TRBD2 (5 bases). Read coverage stops 3 residues before the CDR3 terminus; the germline J gene supplies the remainder. Germline CDR1 reads SGDLS; CDR2 reads YYNGEE. The CDR3 has 15 residues. Deletions cut 0 bases from V and 2 bases from J, with 10 bases between.